This T cell receptor (beta chain) was found in a study of shared clonotypes between healthy human individuals. On this clone: What it binds is not known.

V was clipped by 0 bases and J by 6 bases; unmatched bases: 4. The CDR3 runs 15 residues. Germline V gene sequence: CDR1 SGHRS, CDR2 YFSETQ. Broader study findings: Non-shared clonotypes were found to have lower generation probabilities than the clonotypes that were shared by all four of the sorted-subset donors. Some naive CD4 clonotypes, approximately 4.5%, turned up in common across several donors. Sequencing depth was expected to affect clonotype sharing among donors.

Several immunoSEQ plates received, in even portions, the genomic DNA of each subset. The data were produced by immunoSEQ multiplex PCR, yet TCRdb's version contains in-frame clones alone and is incomplete. The sample has millions of clones, approximately 94% seen once. Sequenced material: naive CD4+ T cells sorted from blood. Regarding subset: CD45RA+ positively selected. This receptor was taken from a man between 18 and 35 years old in good health. This chain connects TRBV5-1 to TRBJ1-2; 11 bases are a match to TRBD1. CDR3 residues: CASSLDGQGADGYTF. In nucleotides, the CDR3 is TGCGCCAGCAGCTTGGACGGACAGGGGGCGGATGGCTACACCTTC.